Below are 26 T cell receptor beta chains sequenced from a single sample in a study of OX40 agonist ivuxolimab in advanced cancers. TCRdb keeps only in-frame clones here, not all; method: immunoSEQ multiplex PCR. Here the sample spans some 41,000 clones, 89% being singletons. The source was CD4+ or CD8+ T cells sorted from blood, collected in a trial of the OX40 agonist ivuxolimab. The receptors come from an adult with an advanced solid tumor such as melanoma, head and neck, liver or kidney cancer.

The rearrangement joins TRBV5-1 to TRBJ2-2, with D possibly being TRBD1 (5 bases). V was cut by 0 bases and J by 0 bases, with 9 bases left in between. Germline CDR1 SGHRS, CDR2 YFSETQ. CDR3 length: 16 residues. The CDR3 DNA reads as TGCGCCAGCAGCTTGGAGGGGCGATCGAACACCGGGGAGCTGTTTTTT. This sequence encodes CASSLEGRSNTGELFF. Based on the CDR3 plus reference TRBV5-1 and TRBJ2-2, the full variable domain is KAGVTQTPRYLIKTRGQQVTLSCSPISGHRSVSWYQQTPGQGLQFLFEYFSETQRNKGNFPGRFSGRQFSNSRSEMNVSTLELGDSALYLCASSLEGRSNTGELFFGEGSRLTVL.

Written as DNA, the CDR3 is TGTGCCAGTAGTAAAGAGGCGGGCACCCCCTACAATGAGCAGTTCTTC. Protein product: CASSKEAGTPYNEQFF. The chain recombines TRBV19 with TRBJ2-1; tentatively, D is TRBD2 (5 bases). The CDR3 has 16 amino acids. Germline CDR1 and CDR2: LNHDA and SQIVND (reference sequence). V was trimmed by 4 bases and J by 2 bases, leaving 15 bases between them.

This clone was observed once. The genes are TRBV4-3 and TRBJ2-3; TRBD2 might be the D (5 bases). Trimming shortened V by 1 base and J by 1 base, and 12 bases separated the two germline ends. CDR3 length: 16 amino acids. Germline V gives CDR1 LGHNA, CDR2 YSLEER. Written as DNA, the CDR3 is TGCGCCAGCAGCCAAGGGTCTCCCGGGGGCACAGATACGCAGTATTTT. This sequence encodes CASSQGSPGGTDTQYF.

The CDR3 protein is CASSLMSEQETQYF. CDR3 nucleotides: TGCGCCAGCAGCTTAATGTCCGAACAAGAGACCCAGTACTTC. The chain recombines TRBV5-1 with TRBJ2-5; D is undetermined. CDR1 and CDR2 (germline): SGHRS, YFSETQ. V was clipped by 2 bases and J by 2 bases, with 10 bases between them. The CDR3 runs 14 residues.

The gene calls are TRBV9 and TRBJ2-3; D might be TRBD2 (8 bases). The CDR3 loop spans 16 amino acids. V was shortened by 3 bases and J by 4 bases, with 18 bases between the two germline ends. Germline loops: CDR1 SGDLS, CDR2 YYNGEE. The CDR3 is CASSGGGTVKADTQYF. Written as DNA, the CDR3 is TGTGCCAGCAGCGGCGGGGGGACAGTCAAGGCAGATACGCAGTATTTT.

The chain is built from TRBV7-8 and TRBJ1-5; no reliable D call. The germline CDR1 and CDR2 sequences are SGHVS and FQNEAQ. This CDR3 spans 16 amino acids. The ends were cut back, 1 base at V and 6 bases at J, with 16 bases in the middle. This chain's CDR3 is CASSLGPTVSSQPQHF. CDR3 DNA: TGTGCCAGCAGCTTAGGACCCACGGTCTCTTCTCAGCCCCAGCATTTT.

This rearrangement joins TRBV7-3 to TRBJ1-5, with 8 bases lining up with TRBD1. Germline V CDR1 and CDR2: SGHTA, FQGTGA. There are 13 residues in the CDR3. V lost 4 bases to trimming and J lost 6 bases; unmatched junction nucleotides: 2. CDR3 sequence reads: CASSSDRGQPQHF. DNA of the CDR3: TGTGCCAGCAGCTCAGACAGGGGTCAGCCCCAGCATTTT.

V is TRBV7-3 and J is TRBJ1-2, with TRBD1 matching 8 bases. In germline, CDR1 is SGHTA, CDR2 FQGTGA. CDR3 length: 12 residues. V shed 1 base, J shed 12 bases, and the junction held 4 bases outside the gene matches. In DNA, the CDR3 is TGTGCCAGCAGCTTAAGACAGGGGATCGACACCTTC. Amino acids: CASSLRQGIDTF.

V usage is TRBV11-3 and J usage is TRBJ2-7; D unresolved. CDR1 is SGHNT, CDR2 YENEEA, per germline. This CDR3 has 13 residues. Trimming cost V 2 bases and J 3 bases, with 8 bases left between them. CDR3 nucleotide sequence: TGTGCCAGCAGCTTAATCTCCCTCTACGAGCAGTACTTC. Its translation: CASSLISLYEQYF.

This clone was seen just once. The rearrangement uses TRBV4-2 and TRBJ2-7; 7 bases are a match to TRBD1. Germline values: CDR1 LGHNA, CDR2 YNFKEQ. J lost 2 bases, V lost 4 bases, and 5 bases had no gene match. This CDR3 contains 14 residues. CDR3: CASSRWDRAYEQYF. DNA for the CDR3: TGTGCCAGCAGCCGGTGGGACAGAGCCTACGAGCAGTACTTC.

V gene TRBV9 combines with J gene TRBJ2-7, with 11 bases lining up with TRBD2. J was trimmed by 0 bases and V by 3 bases; bases with no gene match: 5. Germline V CDR1 and CDR2: SGDLS, YYNGEE. CDR3 length equals 16 residues. The CDR3 here is CASSALAGGLSYEQYF. The CDR3 nucleotides are TGTGCCAGCAGCGCCCTAGCGGGGGGCCTCTCCTACGAGCAGTACTTC.

The V and J genes are TRBV4-3 and TRBJ1-2, with D possibly being TRBD1 (5 bases). V was cut by 4 bases and J by 2 bases, with 14 bases left in between. Looked up from germline, CDR1 is LGHNA and CDR2 is YSLEER. The CDR3 sequence is 15 residues long. The CDR3 DNA sequence: TGCGCCAGCAGCCCCTCGGCAGGGTTCAACTATGGCTACACCTTC. Protein: CASSPSAGFNYGYTF.

The rearrangement joins TRBV14 to TRBJ1-4; D unresolved. V was shortened by 0 bases and J by 5 bases, with 13 bases between the two germline ends. This CDR3 is built from 16 residues. In germline, CDR1 is SGHDN, CDR2 FVKESK. The CDR3 region is CASSQDSRPLNEKLFF. The CDR3 DNA sequence: TGTGCCAGCAGCCAAGATTCACGGCCTTTGAATGAAAAACTGTTTTTT. The full variable domain, its missing parts supplied by reference TRBV14 and TRBJ1-4, is EAGVTQFPSHSVIEKGQTVTLRCDPISGHDNLYWYRRVMGKEIKFLLHFVKESKQDESGMPNNRFLAERTGGTYSTLKVQPAELEDSGVYFCASSQDSRPLNEKLFFGSGTQLSVL.

V and J are TRBV5-4 and TRBJ1-2, with D hard to call. This CDR3 comprises 15 residues. The V and J ends lost 2 bases and 2 bases respectively, with 13 bases between them. Germline CDR1 SGHNT, CDR2 YYREEE (reference sequence). The CDR3 DNA is TGTGCCAGCAGCTTAGGCGGAAATCTAAACTATGGCTACACCTTC. This gives the protein CASSLGGNLNYGYTF. Complete variable domain (other parts from reference TRBV5-4 and TRBJ1-2): ETGVTQSPTHLIKTRGQQVTLRCSSQSGHNTVSWYQQALGQGPQFIFQYYREEENGRGNFPPRFSGLQFPNYSSELNVNALELDDSALYLCASSLGGNLNYGYTFGSGTRLTVV.

The rearrangement links TRBV11-2 to TRBJ1-3; D remains ambiguous. The CDR3 covers 14 residues. The V end lost 1 base, the J end lost 0 bases, and 4 bases lay between the germline ends. Germline V lookup: CDR1 SGHAT, CDR2 FQNNGV. CDR3 residues: CASSLGASGNTIYF. For the CDR3, the DNA is TGTGCCAGCAGCTTAGGGGCCTCTGGAAACACCATATATTTT.

The chain carries TRBV6-5 and TRBJ1-1; no clear D gene. Germline CDR1 and CDR2: MNHEY and SVGAGI. The CDR3 extends over 15 amino acids. Trimming pared 6 bases from V and 1 base from J, leaving 15 bases between. The chain's CDR3 is CASSRGIYGNTEAFF. In nucleotides, the CDR3 is TGTGCCAGCAGCCGGGGTATTTATGGGAACACTGAAGCTTTCTTT.

This chain uses TRBV7-2 with TRBJ1-1, with TRBD1 identical over 9 bases. This CDR3 is 16 amino acids long. V dropped 1 base and J dropped 6; count of bases not matched to a gene: 9. Germline CDR1 is SGHTA and CDR2 is FQGNSA. CDR3 region: CASSLGGQGWNAEAFF. DNA for the CDR3: TGTGCCAGCAGCTTAGGTGGACAGGGGTGGAATGCTGAAGCTTTCTTT.

This rearrangement joins TRBV7-2 to TRBJ1-2; D is undetermined. This CDR3 comprises 13 residues. Deletions cut 2 bases from V and 8 bases from J, with 12 bases between. CDR1 is SGHTA and CDR2 is FQGNSA in the germline V gene. This CDR3 is CASSLWVDQGYTF. The CDR3 DNA reads as TGTGCCAGCAGCTTATGGGTCGATCAGGGCTACACCTTC.

The V gene is TRBV19, the J gene TRBJ2-4, with TRBD1 matching 9 bases. This CDR3 is 17 amino acids long. J gave up 1 base and V 4 bases, and 8 bases lay outside the gene matches. CDR1 LNHDA and CDR2 SQIVND come from the germline V gene (reference sequence). The CDR3 region is CASSTLQGAGAKNIQYF. The CDR3 bases are TGTGCCAGTAGTACCCTACAGGGGGCAGGGGCCAAAAACATTCAGTACTTC. The full variable domain, in which reference TRBV19 and TRBJ2-4 provide the parts outside the CDR3, is DGGITQSPKYLFRKEGQNVTLSCEQNLNHDAMYWYRQDPGQGLRLIYYSQIVNDFQKGDIAEGYSVSREKKESFPLTVTSAQKNPTAFYLCASSTLQGAGAKNIQYFGAGTRLSVL.

This clone was seen just once. The rearrangement joins TRBV4-3 to TRBJ1-6; D perhaps matches TRBD1 (5 bases). V lost 0 bases and J 13 bases, leaving 16 bases between the germline ends. Germline V gene sequence: CDR1 LGHNA, CDR2 YSLEER. The CDR3 spans 15 residues. The CDR3 loop reads CASSQDRGVKSPLHF. CDR3 coding DNA: TGCGCCAGCAGCCAAGATCGAGGGGTAAAATCCCCCCTCCACTTT.

This chain joins TRBV5-1 and TRBJ2-4; the D call may be TRBD1 or TRBD2 (5 bases each). V was pared by 0 bases and J by 8 bases, with 12 bases between. The V gene's germline CDR1 is SGHRS and CDR2 YFSETQ. The CDR3 sequence is 14 residues long. The DNA for the CDR3 is TGCGCCAGCAGCTTGGCACAGGTCGGGGACATTCAGTACTTC. Its translation: CASSLAQVGDIQYF.

This clone has a handful of counts. This chain connects TRBV7-3 to TRBJ1-1, with D unclear. The V end was cut by 0 bases, the J end by 2 bases, with 7 bases between. The CDR3 consists of 14 residues. Germline loops: CDR1 SGHTA, CDR2 FQGTGA. CDR3 nucleotides: TGTGCCAGCAGCTTAACGTTCGGTAACACTGAAGCTTTCTTT. Its protein product is CASSLTFGNTEAFF.

The V call is TRBV7-9, the J call TRBJ2-1, with D perhaps matching TRBD1 (6 bases). V was pared by 2 bases and J by 6 bases, with 8 bases between. CDR3 length: 13 residues. Germline-derived CDR1 and CDR2 are SEHNR and FQNEAQ (reference sequence). Here the CDR3 reads CASSLTGTNEQFF. CDR3 nucleotides: TGTGCCAGCAGCTTAACAGGGACCAATGAGCAGTTCTTC.

The J gene is TRBJ2-7, the V gene TRBV10-3; D gene uncertain. Germline V lookup: CDR1 ENHRY, CDR2 SYGVKD. The V gene lost 3 bases and the J gene lost 3 bases, with 6 bases spanning the gap. The CDR3 totals 12 residues. The CDR3 DNA reads as TGTGCCATCAGTGAACCCTACTACGAGCAGTACTTC. It translates to CAISEPYYEQYF.

This clone was detected once. The chain is built from TRBV5-1 and TRBJ2-4; 7 bases fit TRBD2. J gave up 1 base and V 0 bases, and 1 base lay outside the gene matches. The germline CDR1 and CDR2 sequences are SGHRS and YFSETQ. This CDR3 region has 15 residues. This CDR3 reads CASSLDGGAKNIQYF. The DNA for the CDR3 is TGCGCCAGCAGCTTGGACGGGGGGGCCAAAAACATTCAGTACTTC.

V is TRBV5-8 and J is TRBJ1-6; the match to TRBD1 covers 12 bases. The germline V gene has CDR1 SGHTS and CDR2 YDEGEE. This CDR3 comprises 16 residues. V shed 3 bases, J shed 7 bases, and the junction held 5 bases outside the gene matches. The CDR3 sequence: CASSSGTGGLNSPLHF. The DNA for the CDR3 is TGTGCCAGCAGCTCCGGGACAGGGGGCTTGAATTCACCCCTCCACTTT.